What follows are 29 T cell receptor beta chains derived from one specimen sequenced in a study of blood T cell repertoires in COVID-19. Produced via immunoSEQ multiplex PCR; TCRdb's table is partial and in-frame only. The table shows hundreds of thousands of clones, with approximately 81% occurring only once. Sequenced input: peripheral blood. The receptors stem from a woman older than 75 with acute or convalescent COVID-19.

A few counts support this clone. This chain uses TRBV5-6 with TRBJ1-3, with TRBD1 matching over 7 bases. CDR1 SGHDT and CDR2 YYEEEE come from the germline V gene. V was pared by 4 bases and J by 2 bases, with 6 bases of the junction left unmatched. The CDR3 is made up of 15 amino acids. As DNA, the CDR3 is TGTGCCAGCAGCCCGCAGACAGGGACTGGAAACACCATATATTTT. Amino acid sequence: CASSPQTGTGNTIYF.

The chain uses TRBV7-3 and TRBJ1-1; D not certain. This CDR3 contains 13 residues. Per germline, CDR1 SGHTA and CDR2 FQGTGA. The V gene lost 0 bases and the J gene lost 7 bases, with 9 bases spanning the gap. The CDR3 DNA reads as TGTGCCAGCAGCTTAACTTCTACTAATGAAGCTTTCTTT. This codes for CASSLTSTNEAFF.

V and J are TRBV11-2 and TRBJ1-6; D is undetermined. The CDR3 spans 15 residues. Trimming took 3 bases from V and 10 from J, leaving 16 bases between them. From germline, CDR1 is SGHAT and CDR2 FQNNGV. The CDR3 DNA is TGTGCCAGCAGCTTTAGTTCTAACAGTCGATCACCCCTCCACTTT. It specifies CASSFSSNSRSPLHF.

The chain couples TRBV7-2 to TRBJ2-1; 11 bases agree with TRBD2. The V and J ends lost 4 bases and 0 bases, in that order; junction bases with no gene match: 2. Germline CDR1 reads SGHTA; CDR2 reads FQGNSA. CDR3 size: 16 residues. Here the CDR3 reads CASSYLAGGSYNEQFF. CDR3 DNA: TGTGCCAGCAGCTATCTAGCGGGGGGCTCCTACAATGAGCAGTTCTTC.

This sequence joins TRBV5-5 and TRBJ2-1, with TRBD2 matching over 10 bases. This CDR3 has 14 residues. Germline V lookup: CDR1 SGHKS, CDR2 YYEKEE (reference sequence). Trimming cost V 4 bases and J 4 bases; bases outside gene matches: 2. CDR3 nucleotides: TGTGCCAGCAGCCGGACTAGCGGATACAATGAGCAGTTCTTC. Translating it yields CASSRTSGYNEQFF.

The J gene is TRBJ2-2, the V gene TRBV12-3 or TRBV12-4, with 9 bases matching TRBD2. The CDR3 totals 13 residues. After removal of 10 bases from V and 5 bases from J, the junction contained 5 bases not matched to a gene. The CDR3 sequence: CAIGTSLTGELFF. In DNA form, the CDR3 reads TGTGCCATCGGGACTAGCTTAACCGGGGAGCTGTTTTTT.

The table lists this clone with a count of one. The rearrangement links TRBV28 to TRBJ1-2, with TRBD1 as a possible D gene (5 bases). Trimming shortened V by 2 bases and J by 8 bases, and 15 bases separated the two germline ends. The CDR3 spans 14 residues. The V gene's germline CDR1 is MDHEN and CDR2 SYDVKM. This CDR3 reads CASSLGARAVGYTF. The DNA for the CDR3 is TGTGCCAGCAGTTTAGGGGCCAGGGCGGTAGGCTACACCTTC.

The chain joins TRBV6-5 to TRBJ1-5; possibly TRBD1 for D (6 bases). V shed 4 bases and J shed 4 bases, with 11 bases lying between them. CDR3 length equals 14 residues. The V gene's germline CDR1 is MNHEY and CDR2 SVGAGI. The CDR3 nucleotides read TGTGCCAGCAGTTTCTCGGACAGAAATCAGCCCCAGCATTTT. Translation: CASSFSDRNQPQHF.

The CDR3, as DNA: TGCGCCAGCAGCTTGGCAAACACGGGGTTAACTAATGAAAAACTGTTTTTT. Translating gives CASSLANTGLTNEKLFF. The chain has TRBV5-1 and TRBJ1-4; D unclear. This CDR3 has 17 residues. Germline assignment: CDR1 SGHRS and CDR2 YFSETQ. Trimming took 0 bases from V and 1 from J, leaving 13 bases between them.

The rearrangement joins TRBV11-2 to TRBJ2-7; 8 bases match TRBD1. Germline-derived CDR1 and CDR2 are SGHAT and FQNNGV. The CDR3 spans 15 residues. V dropped 5 bases and J dropped 2; count of bases not matched to a gene: 8. This CDR3 reads CASSLDRGPTYEQYF. The DNA of the CDR3 is TGTGCCAGCAGCCTCGACAGGGGCCCTACCTACGAGCAGTACTTC. Complete variable domain (other parts from reference TRBV11-2 and TRBJ2-7): EAGVAQSPRYKIIEKRQSVAFWCNPISGHATLYWYQQILGQGPKLLIQFQNNGVVDDSQLPKDRFSAERLKGVDSTLKIQPAKLEDSAVYLCASSLDRGPTYEQYFGPGTRLTVT.

J is TRBJ2-2 and V is TRBV6-1; D not certain. In germline, CDR1 is MNHNS, CDR2 SASEGT. V gave up 3 bases and J gave up 2 bases, with 7 bases separating them. The CDR3 has 14 amino acids. The DNA for the CDR3 is TGTGCCAGCAGTGATCAGTATAACACCGGGGAGCTGTTTTTT. Encoded protein: CASSDQYNTGELFF.

This chain joins TRBV19 and TRBJ1-1, with TRBD1 as a possible D gene (5 bases). Trimming removed 6 bases at V and 3 bases at J, with 11 bases between. Germline loops: CDR1 LNHDA, CDR2 SQIVND (reference sequence). This CDR3 comprises 13 residues. The CDR3 spells CASSNLGHTEAFF. In DNA, the CDR3 is TGTGCCAGTAGCAACCTGGGGCACACTGAAGCTTTCTTT.

This clone has a count of ten or more. The rearrangement uses TRBV12-1 and TRBJ2-1; the table names TRBD1, a call not compared with the DNA. TRBV12-1 is deemed a pseudogene. There are 15 residues in the CDR3. CDR3 in DNA: TGTGCCAGCAGCCCCGACAGCCTGGTGGGCAATGAGCAGTTCTTC. It translates to CASSPDSLVGNEQFF.

This clone was seen just once. This chain connects TRBV5-5 to TRBJ2-7; no clear D gene. Trimming removed 4 bases at V and 4 bases at J, with 15 bases between. CDR3 length equals 14 residues. Germline CDR1 SGHKS, CDR2 YYEKEE (reference sequence). The CDR3 reads CASSLGQLLYEQYF. The CDR3 nucleotides are TGTGCCAGCAGCCTCGGTCAGCTACTATACGAGCAGTACTTC. Together with reference TRBV5-5 and TRBJ2-7, the CDR3 gives the full variable domain: DAGVTQSPTHLIKTRGQQVTLRCSPISGHKSVSWYQQVLGQGPQFIFQYYEKEERGRGNFPDRFSARQFPNYSSELNVNALLLGDSALYLCASSLGQLLYEQYFGPGTRLTVT.

The chain combines TRBV25-1 with TRBJ1-5; D is undetermined. Germline V lookup: CDR1 MGHDK, CDR2 SYGVNS. This CDR3 comprises 13 residues. V lost 4 bases and J lost 4, with 8 bases in between. For the CDR3, the DNA is TGTGCCAGCAGTGGGGCAGGTAATCAGCCCCAGCATTTT. Translating gives CASSGAGNQPQHF.

As concerns this clone: Other DNA sequences within the sample encode an identical CDR3. The rearrangement uses TRBV5-1 and TRBJ2-3; D call uncertain. This CDR3 region has 13 residues. Trimming left V 0 bases short and J 2 bases short, with 4 bases between. The V gene's germline CDR1 is SGHRS and CDR2 YFSETQ. CDR3 protein: CASSLAFTDTQYF. The DNA for the CDR3 is TGCGCCAGCAGCTTGGCCTTCACAGATACGCAGTATTTT.

The V gene is TRBV6-1, the J gene TRBJ2-7, with 11 bases identical to TRBD2. The V segment lost 0 bases and the J segment 4 bases; nucleotides outside the gene matches: 2. CDR3 size: 15 residues. From germline, CDR1 is MNHNS and CDR2 SASEGT. This chain's CDR3 is CASSEARLAGYEQYF. CDR3 coding DNA: TGTGCCAGCAGTGAAGCGCGACTAGCGGGATACGAGCAGTACTTC.

The chain carries TRBV4-1 and TRBJ2-3; the match to TRBD2 covers 10 bases. V gave up 1 base and J gave up 3 bases; unmatched junction bases: 4. CDR3 length equals 16 residues. Germline V gives CDR1 MGHRA, CDR2 YSYEKL. The CDR3 reads CASSQASGSRTDTQYF. The CDR3 DNA is TGCGCCAGCAGCCAAGCTAGCGGGAGTCGGACAGATACGCAGTATTTT.

The V call is TRBV24-1, the J call TRBJ1-5, with D perhaps TRBD1 (6 bases). The V and J ends lost 2 bases and 0 bases respectively, with 10 bases between them. This CDR3 is 16 amino acids long. CDR1 is KGHDR and CDR2 is SFDVKD in the germline V gene. For the CDR3, the DNA is TGTGCCACCAGTGATTATCACAGGGCTAGCAATCAGCCCCAGCATTTT. Amino acid sequence: CATSDYHRASNQPQHF.

The V call is TRBV2, the J call TRBJ2-3, with TRBD2 matching over 9 bases. The CDR3 covers 16 residues. Germline V CDR1 and CDR2: SNHLY, FYNNEI. The ends lost 4 bases at V and 2 bases at J; junction bases unmatched: 7. CDR3 in amino acids: CASSARLAGITDTQYF. For the CDR3, the DNA is TGTGCCAGCAGTGCGAGGCTAGCGGGGATCACAGATACGCAGTATTTT.

This chain links TRBV20-1 with TRBJ1-2; no clear D gene. The length of the CDR3 is 10 residues. Trimming cost V 6 bases and J 4 bases, with 6 bases left between them. CDR1 and CDR2 (germline): DFQATT, SNEGSKA (reference sequence). The CDR3 protein is CSAHSYGYTF. The CDR3 DNA reads as TGCAGTGCCCACAGCTATGGCTACACCTTC.

V gene TRBV7-2 combines with J gene TRBJ1-5, with D possibly matching TRBD1 (6 bases). Germline assignment: CDR1 SGHTA and CDR2 FQGNSA. The V and J ends lost 1 base and 2 bases respectively, with 9 bases between them. The CDR3 is 15 residues long. For the CDR3, the DNA is TGTGCCAGCAGCTTAGGAGGGGGAGGCAATCAGCCCCAGCATTTT. Its translation: CASSLGGGGNQPQHF.

V usage is TRBV5-4 and J usage is TRBJ2-1, with 14 bases lining up with TRBD2. V lost 3 bases to trimming and J lost 0 bases; unmatched junction nucleotides: 5. The germline CDR1 and CDR2 sequences are SGHNT and YYREEE (reference sequence). The CDR3 has 18 residues. CDR3 region: CASSSGLAGVSSYNEQFF. The CDR3 bases are TGTGCCAGCAGCTCGGGACTAGCGGGGGTCAGCTCCTACAATGAGCAGTTCTTC.

The chain combines TRBV2 with TRBJ2-3; 8 nucleotides align to TRBD2. Per the germline V gene, CDR1 is SNHLY and CDR2 is FYNNEI. The CDR3 is 16 amino acids. V shed 6 bases and J 0 bases; nucleotides not matched to a gene: 8. Here the CDR3 DNA reads TGTGCCAGCAGGGCGGGACTAGTCCCTAGCACAGATACGCAGTATTTT. It yields the protein CASRAGLVPSTDTQYF.

The chain employs TRBV7-9 and TRBJ2-1; weak D call: TRBD2 (5 bases). Germline loops: CDR1 SEHNR, CDR2 FQNEAQ (reference sequence). V lost 2 bases and J lost 8, with 19 bases in between. This CDR3 is built from 16 residues. The CDR3 sequence: CASSLLGSSAKDEQFF. The CDR3 DNA follows: TGTGCCAGCAGCTTATTAGGGAGTAGCGCAAAGGATGAGCAGTTCTTC. The full variable domain, completed using reference TRBV7-9 and TRBJ2-1, is DTGVSQNPRHKITKRGQNVTFRCDPISEHNRLYWYRQTLGQGPEFLTYFQNEAQLEKSRLLSDRFSAERPKGSFSTLEIQRTEQGDSAMYLCASSLLGSSAKDEQFFGPGTRLTVL.

J is TRBJ1-4 and V is TRBV3-1 (or the pseudogene TRBV3-2); 11 bases are a match to TRBD1. V lost 4 bases to trimming and J lost 0 bases; unmatched junction nucleotides: 4. CDR3 length: 17 amino acids. Germline loops: CDR1 LGHDT, CDR2 YNNKEL (reference sequence). The CDR3 region is CASSRRTGGTTNEKLFF. In DNA, the CDR3 is TGTGCCAGCAGCCGTCGGACAGGGGGCACAACTAATGAAAAACTGTTTTTT.

The rearrangement joins TRBV6-5 to TRBJ2-2; no reliable D call. This CDR3 contains 14 residues. Deletions cut 10 bases from V and 1 base from J, with 13 bases between. Germline V lookup: CDR1 MNHEY, CDR2 SVGAGI. CDR3 residues: CATSPQLNTGELFF. CDR3 bases: TGTGCCACCTCTCCGCAGTTGAACACCGGGGAGCTGTTTTTT.

This clone was picked up a small number of times. The chain uses TRBV19 and TRBJ1-3; TRBD1 matches 10 bases. The CDR3 sequence is 15 residues long. J lost 2 bases, V lost 4 bases, and 2 bases had no gene match. Germline V gene data show CDR1 as LNHDA and CDR2 as SQIVND (reference sequence). As DNA, the CDR3 is TGTGCCAGTAGTACGACAGGGGGCCCTGGAAACACCATATATTTT. Translating it yields CASSTTGGPGNTIYF.

The chain couples TRBV19 to TRBJ2-2, with D tentatively TRBD2 (6 bases). Trimming removed 7 bases from V and 5 bases from J, with 14 bases in between. This CDR3 spans 14 amino acids. Germline V gives CDR1 LNHDA, CDR2 SQIVND (reference sequence). The chain's CDR3 is CASTLLGGTGELFF. The CDR3 DNA reads TGTGCCAGTACCTTATTGGGGGGAACCGGGGAGCTGTTTTTT.